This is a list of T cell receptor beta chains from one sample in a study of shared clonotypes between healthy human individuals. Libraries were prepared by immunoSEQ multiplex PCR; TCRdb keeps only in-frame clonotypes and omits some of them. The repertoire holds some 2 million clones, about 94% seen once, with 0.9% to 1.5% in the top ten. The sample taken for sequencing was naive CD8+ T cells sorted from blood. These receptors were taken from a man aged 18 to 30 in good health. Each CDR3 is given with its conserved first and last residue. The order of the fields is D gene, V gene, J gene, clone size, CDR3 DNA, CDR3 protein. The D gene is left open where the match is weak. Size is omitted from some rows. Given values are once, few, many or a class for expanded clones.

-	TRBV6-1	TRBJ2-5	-	TGTGCCAGCAGCGAAGCCGGGACGCTATGGGCCTTGAAAGGAGAGACCCAGTACTTC	CASSEAGTLWALKGETQYF
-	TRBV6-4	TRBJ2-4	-	TGTGCCAGCAGCGACTGCGGGTTCCCGGCAGGGGTCAAAAACATTCAGTACTTC	CASSDCGFPAGVKNIQYF
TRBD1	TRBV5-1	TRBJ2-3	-	TGCGCCAGCAGCTGGGCAGGGGGCCCAGATACGCAGTATTTT	CASSWAGGPDTQYF
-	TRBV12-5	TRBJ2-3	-	TGTGCTAGTGGCCTACTCCCCAGTAGCACAGATACGCAGTATTTT	CASGLLPSSTDTQYF
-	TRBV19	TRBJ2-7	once	TGTGCCAGTAGTATACGGGCGGAGGGAAGCTACGAGCAGTACTTC	CASSIRAEGSYEQYF
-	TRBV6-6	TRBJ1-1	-	TGTGCCAGCACCCCCGGGGGTGAAGCTTTCTTT	CASTPGGEAFF
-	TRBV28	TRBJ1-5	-	TGTGCCAGCAGCTCACGGGCGGGGATTAGCAATCAGCCCCAGCATTTT	CASSSRAGISNQPQHF
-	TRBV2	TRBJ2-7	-	TGTGCCAGCAGTGAAGTGGTCGCTAGCTCAACCTACGAGCAGTACTTC	CASSEVVASSTYEQYF
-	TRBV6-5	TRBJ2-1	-	TGTGCCAGCAGTTACTCAGGGTTTTCCTACAATGAGCAGTTCTTC	CASSYSGFSYNEQFF
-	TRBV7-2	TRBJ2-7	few	TGTGCCAGCAGCCCCAACTACGAGCAGTACTTC	CASSPNYEQYF
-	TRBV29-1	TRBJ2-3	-	TGCAGCGTTACGGACGGGTATAGCACAGATACGCAGTATTTT	CSVTDGYSTDTQYF
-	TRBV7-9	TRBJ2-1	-	TGTGCCAGCAGCTTAGCGGCGACTGAGTACAATGAGCAGTTCTTC	CASSLAATEYNEQFF
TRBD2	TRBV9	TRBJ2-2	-	TGTGCCAGCAGCACGCCCCTAGCGGGAGGCGGCGGGGAGCTGTTTTTT	CASSTPLAGGGGELFF
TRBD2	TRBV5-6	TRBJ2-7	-	TGTGCCAGCAGCTTTAGTAACGCGGGGACTAGCGGCTACGAGCAGTACTTC	CASSFSNAGTSGYEQYF
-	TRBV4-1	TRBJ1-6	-	TGCGCCAGCAGCCCCACCTCTTTGACACCCCTCCACTTT	CASSPTSLTPLHF
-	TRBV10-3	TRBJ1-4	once	TGTGCCAACACTCTCAGGGTCCGGGATAATGAAAAACTGTTTTTT	CANTLRVRDNEKLFF
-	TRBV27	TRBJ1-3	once	TGTGCCAGCAGTTTATCCGATCCTCGGCTCGGAAACACCATATATTTT	CASSLSDPRLGNTIYF
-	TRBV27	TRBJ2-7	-	TGTGCCAGCAGTTTACAGGGAACCTACGAGCAGTACTTC	CASSLQGTYEQYF
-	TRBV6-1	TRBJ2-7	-	TGTGCCAGCAGTCCGACATCGTACTCCTACGAGCAGTACTTC	CASSPTSYSYEQYF
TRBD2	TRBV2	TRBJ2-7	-	TGTGCCAGCAGTCACGCCAAGGCGACTAGCGGAAACTACGAGCAGTACTTC	CASSHAKATSGNYEQYF
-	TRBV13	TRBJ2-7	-	TGTGCCAGCAGCTTGGACTCGGGGGAGCAGTACTTC	CASSLDSGEQYF
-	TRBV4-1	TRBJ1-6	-	TGCGCCAGCAGCCAAGTACCGGCCGGGAGTTGGTCCCTCCACTTT	CASSQVPAGSWSLHF
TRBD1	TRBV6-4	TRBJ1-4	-	TGTGCCAGCAGTGACCCCGGGACAGGTAATGAAAAACTGTTTTTT	CASSDPGTGNEKLFF